This T cell receptor (beta chain) was retrieved from a study of cytomegalovirus exposure and HLA in healthy donors. Findings and caveats of the study: Across donors, most TCRs were seen rarely, yet some public ones were widespread.

CDR1 SSHAT and CDR2 FNYEAQ come from the germline V gene (reference sequence). The CDR3 contains 16 residues. PCR amplification relied on 60 Vbeta primers (plus 13 Jbeta primers). Profiled with immunoSEQ multiplex PCR; TCRdb holds only in-frame clones, not every one. The table has about 150,000 clones, over 60% seen once. Of note for this clone: Its antigen remains unknown. An end of the junction differs from the germline gene, which may be a read error.

The sequence derives from a male donor in good health and CMV-seronegative. The sequenced material came from PBMCs. J is TRBJ2-7 and V is TRBV7-7; D may be TRBD1 (5 bases). The CDR3 region has the DNA TGTGCTAGCAGCCCCTCGACAGACGTGAGCTCCTACGAGCAGTACTTC. The encoded protein is CASSPSTDVSSYEQYF. The full variable domain, in which reference TRBV7-7 and TRBJ2-7 provide the parts outside the CDR3, is GAGVSQSPRYKVTKRGQDVTLRCDPISSHATLYWYQQALGQGPEFLTYFNYEAQPDKSGLPSDRFSAERPEGSISTLTIQRTEQRDSAMYRCASSPSTDVSSYEQYFGPGTRLTVT.